These 6 T cell receptor beta chains share one sample of origin, sequenced in a study of blood T cell repertoires in COVID-19 (TCRdb year 2020). To prepare the library, the immunoSEQ multiplex PCR assay was applied. TCRdb holds this immuneACCESS table with in-frame rearrangements only. Some clones are missing; in checked studies, unresolved V genes explain under half, and the rest has no known cause. The sample table shows approximately 82,000 clones, and roughly 91% are seen once. The ten biggest clones cover roughly 14% of the sample. Material: peripheral blood. These receptors originate from a man between 65 and 80 years old with active or convalescent COVID-19.

CDR3 residues: CASSPASGSSYEQYF. The CDR3 DNA sequence: TGTGCCAGCTCACCGGCTAGCGGAAGCTCCTACGAGCAGTACTTC. V is TRBV18 and J is TRBJ2-7, with 7 positions matching TRBD2. V lost 3 bases to trimming and J lost 0 bases; unmatched junction nucleotides: 5. From germline, CDR1 is KGHSH and CDR2 LQKENI. The CDR3 loop spans 15 amino acids.

The chain combines TRBV4-1 with TRBJ2-5, with D perhaps matching TRBD1 (6 bases). CDR1 and CDR2 from the germline V gene are MGHRA and YSYEKL. V lost 2 bases to trimming and J lost 4 bases, with 17 bases between them. The CDR3 sequence is 16 residues long. CDR3 loop: CASSQYGQGLSETQYF. In DNA, the CDR3 is TGCGCCAGCAGCCAATATGGGCAGGGGTTGTCAGAGACCCAGTACTTC.

This clone was picked up a small number of times. This chain joins TRBV30 and TRBJ1-1; TRBD1 might be the D (5 bases). This CDR3 is built from 13 residues. The V gene's germline CDR1 is GTSNPN and CDR2 SVGIG (reference sequence). V was shortened by 1 base and J by 5 bases, with 11 bases between the two germline ends. DNA of the CDR3: TGTGCCTGGAGTGCTTCAGGGAAGACTGAAGCTTTCTTT. This sequence encodes CAWSASGKTEAFF.

This rearrangement joins TRBV19 to TRBJ2-5; possibly TRBD1 for D (6 bases). The CDR3 has 15 residues. Per germline, CDR1 LNHDA and CDR2 SQIVND (reference sequence). Trimming left V 1 base short and J 1 base short, with 10 bases between. The CDR3 loop is CASSIGGRGQETQYF. The CDR3 coding sequence is TGTGCCAGTAGTATAGGGGGCAGGGGCCAAGAGACCCAGTACTTC.

The chain links TRBV5-1 to TRBJ2-1, with TRBD2 matching over 16 bases. Germline V gene sequence: CDR1 SGHRS, CDR2 YFSETQ. V lost 4 bases and J lost 7; bases outside the gene matches: 8. There are 17 residues in the CDR3. CDR3 residues: CASSGTSGRVMGNEQFF. The CDR3 DNA reads as TGCGCCAGCAGCGGGACTAGCGGGAGGGTGATGGGTAATGAGCAGTTCTTC.

The chain joins TRBV19 to TRBJ2-7, with 8 bases lining up with TRBD1. V dropped 4 bases and J dropped 5; count of bases not matched to a gene: 4. This CDR3 region has 13 residues. CDR1 and CDR2 (germline): LNHDA, SQIVND (reference sequence). The CDR3 bases are TGTGCCAGTAGTAACTCAGGGGGCCACGAGCAGTACTTC. Protein: CASSNSGGHEQYF.